This passage covers 17 T cell receptor beta chains from one sample sequenced in a study of blood T cell repertoires in COVID-19. Measured with immunoSEQ multiplex PCR; TCRdb has only the in-frame clones, and not every one. The sample holds about 130,000 clones, around 85% seen once. Sequencing input: peripheral blood. The receptors here all came from a man aged 25 to 40 with COVID-19, enrolled during active disease.

The chain recombines TRBV28 with TRBJ1-1; D is perhaps TRBD1 (5 bases). This CDR3 spans 16 amino acids. Germline V CDR1 and CDR2: MDHEN, SYDVKM. V was pared by 3 bases and J by 1 base, with 15 bases between. The CDR3 here is CASSFFRGIQNTEAFF. The CDR3 DNA is TGTGCCAGCAGTTTTTTCCGGGGGATCCAGAACACTGAAGCTTTCTTT.

This chain links TRBV4-1 with TRBJ1-5, with D unclear. V lost 4 bases to trimming and J lost 4 bases, with 11 bases between them. The CDR3 runs to 14 residues. CDR1 is MGHRA and CDR2 is YSYEKL in the germline V gene. CDR3 region: CASSPRDQNQPQHF. CDR3 nucleotide sequence: TGCGCCAGCAGCCCTAGAGATCAAAATCAGCCCCAGCATTTT.

The rearrangement links TRBV25-1 to TRBJ2-3, with D possibly TRBD2 on 6 matching bases. The length of the CDR3 is 15 residues. Per the germline V gene, CDR1 is MGHDK and CDR2 is SYGVNS. V lost 2 bases to trimming and J lost 3 bases, with 12 bases between them. The CDR3 DNA reads as TGTGCCAGCAGTGAACAGGAGGGCAGAACAGATACGCAGTATTTT. Residues: CASSEQEGRTDTQYF.

This chain links TRBV4-1 with TRBJ2-1, with TRBD1 matching over 7 bases. The V gene end was trimmed by 4 bases and the J gene end by 4 bases; junction bases not matched to a gene: 7. CDR3 length: 15 residues. CDR1 and CDR2 from the germline V gene are MGHRA and YSYEKL. In DNA, the CDR3 is TGCGCCAGCAGCCTCCAAGGGACAGCTTACAATGAGCAGTTCTTC. Its protein product is CASSLQGTAYNEQFF.

V and J are TRBV7-3 and TRBJ1-1; 8 positions match TRBD1. The germline gives CDR1 SGHTA, CDR2 FQGTGA. J gave up 1 base and V 2 bases, and 0 bases lay outside the gene matches. CDR3 length: 14 amino acids. For the CDR3, the DNA is TGTGCCAGCAGCTTACAGGGGGCGAACACTGAAGCTTTCTTT. The encoded protein is CASSLQGANTEAFF.

The chain carries TRBV18 and TRBJ2-5; 11 positions match TRBD2. Trimming took 3 bases from V and 4 from J; bases not matched to a gene: 7. Germline V gene sequence: CDR1 KGHSH, CDR2 LQKENI. The CDR3 totals 16 residues. Here the CDR3 DNA reads TGTGCCAGCTCACCTCCTAGCGGGAGGTATGGAGAGACCCAGTACTTC. Protein: CASSPPSGRYGETQYF.

V is TRBV28 and J is TRBJ2-7; weak D call: TRBD1 (5 bases). The V gene's germline CDR1 is MDHEN and CDR2 SYDVKM. The CDR3 runs to 16 residues. The V and J ends lost 5 bases and 3 bases respectively, with 20 bases between them. The CDR3 DNA reads as TGTGCCAGCAGTCTTAATCCAGGGATAGTCCACTACGAGCAGTACTTC. Its translation: CASSLNPGIVHYEQYF.

This clone has ten or more counts. CDR3 DNA sequence: TGTGCCAGCAGCTTAGGGACTAGCGGGAGTGGCGCGAGTTGGAGGGAGCTGTTTTTT. Translated, it gives CASSLGTSGSGASWRELFF. This chain joins TRBV7-9 and TRBJ2-2, with 13 bases fitting TRBD2. The CDR3 has 19 residues. V shed 1 base, J shed 9 bases, and the junction held 14 bases outside the gene matches. Germline-derived CDR1 and CDR2 are SEHNR and FQNEAQ (reference sequence). Using reference TRBV7-9 and TRBJ2-2 for the parts outside the CDR3, the full variable domain is DTGVSQNPRHKITKRGQNVTFRCDPISEHNRLYWYRQTLGQGPEFLTYFQNEAQLEKSRLLSDRFSAERPKGSFSTLEIQRTEQGDSAMYLCASSLGTSGSGASWRELFFGEGSRLTVL.

V usage is TRBV2 and J usage is TRBJ2-3; 8 bases line up with TRBD1. CDR3 length: 14 residues. Germline assignment: CDR1 SNHLY and CDR2 FYNNEI. Trimming removed 6 bases from V and 4 bases from J; junction bases left unmatched: 6. The CDR3 sequence: CASRGQGVSDTQYF. The CDR3 bases are TGTGCCAGCAGAGGACAGGGCGTATCAGATACGCAGTATTTT.

This chain connects TRBV5-1 to TRBJ2-1, with 8 bases that match TRBD2. J lost 3 bases, V lost 0 bases, and 8 bases had no gene match. The CDR3 runs to 17 residues. The germline CDR1 and CDR2 sequences are SGHRS and YFSETQ. The CDR3, as DNA: TGCGCCAGCAGCTTGGATGGTCCAACTAGCGGCTACAATGAGCAGTTCTTC. This codes for CASSLDGPTSGYNEQFF. Together with reference TRBV5-1 and TRBJ2-1, the CDR3 gives the full variable domain: KAGVTQTPRYLIKTRGQQVTLSCSPISGHRSVSWYQQTPGQGLQFLFEYFSETQRNKGNFPGRFSGRQFSNSRSEMNVSTLELGDSALYLCASSLDGPTSGYNEQFFGPGTRLTVL.

V is TRBV1 and J is TRBJ2-2; the tabulated D call, TRBD2, remains unverified against the DNA. TRBV1 is termed a pseudogene. This CDR3 has 17 residues. Here the CDR3 reads CTSSQERLAGEGGELFF. The CDR3 coding sequence is TGCACCAGCAGCCAAGAAAGACTAGCGGGAGAGGGCGGGGAGCTGTTTTTT.

This chain uses TRBV7-7 with TRBJ1-3; TRBD1 agrees at 8 bases. V lost 2 bases to trimming and J lost 0 bases; unmatched junction nucleotides: 3. Looked up from germline, CDR1 is SSHAT and CDR2 is FNYEAQ (reference sequence). The CDR3 loop spans 16 amino acids. In DNA form, the CDR3 reads TGTGCCAGCAGCTTACGGACAGGGAACTCTGGAAACACCATATATTTT. As protein: CASSLRTGNSGNTIYF. The entire variable domain, with the rest obtained from reference TRBV7-7 and TRBJ1-3, is as follows: GAGVSQSPRYKVTKRGQDVTLRCDPISSHATLYWYQQALGQGPEFLTYFNYEAQPDKSGLPSDRFSAERPEGSISTLTIQRTEQRDSAMYRCASSLRTGNSGNTIYFGEGSWLTVV.

The chain uses TRBV5-1 and TRBJ2-3, with D unresolved. The CDR3 loop spans 15 amino acids. Looked up from germline, CDR1 is SGHRS and CDR2 is YFSETQ. With 3 bases removed from V and 2 bases from J, the gap between germline ends came to 13 bases. CDR3 DNA: TGCGCCAGCAGCTCCTACCCTCGACACACAGATACGCAGTATTTT. Protein product: CASSSYPRHTDTQYF.

The CDR3 protein is CASRSGTALNEQFF. In nucleotides, the CDR3 is TGTGCCAGCAGGTCCGGGACAGCACTCAATGAGCAGTTCTTC. V usage is TRBV28 and J usage is TRBJ2-1; 7 nucleotides agree with TRBD1. V was pared by 6 bases and J by 6 bases, with 8 bases of the junction left unmatched. This CDR3 region has 14 residues. From germline, CDR1 is MDHEN and CDR2 SYDVKM.

The rearrangement joins TRBV4-1 to TRBJ1-1; 11 nucleotides match TRBD1. The CDR3 totals 19 residues. Trimming at V came to 0 bases and at J to 4 bases, leaving 13 bases not matched to a gene. Germline V gene data show CDR1 as MGHRA and CDR2 as YSYEKL. CDR3 amino acids: CASSQERSRDRGSGTEAFF. For the CDR3, the DNA is TGCGCCAGCAGCCAAGAAAGGTCCCGGGACAGGGGGTCGGGCACTGAAGCTTTCTTT.

V and J are TRBV7-2 and TRBJ1-5; 7 bases fit TRBD1. V dropped 5 bases and J dropped 5; count of bases not matched to a gene: 12. The CDR3 extends over 16 amino acids. Germline lookup yields CDR1 SGHTA and CDR2 FQGNSA. In DNA form, the CDR3 reads TGTGCCAGCAGCGCCCGACCCGGGACAGCTTATCAGCCCCAGCATTTT. This sequence encodes CASSARPGTAYQPQHF. Variable domain in full (rest from reference TRBV7-2 and TRBJ1-5): GAGVSQSPSNKVTEKGKDVELRCDPISGHTALYWYRQSLGQGLEFLIYFQGNSAPDKSGLPSDRFSAERTGGSVSTLTIQRTQQEDSAVYLCASSARPGTAYQPQHFGDGTRLSIL.

This chain connects TRBV28 to TRBJ1-5, with TRBD1 matching 8 bases. The trim removed 8 bases at V and 3 bases at J, leaving 9 bases unmatched. CDR1 and CDR2 (germline): MDHEN, SYDVKM. CDR3 length equals 15 residues. CDR3 coding DNA: TGTGCCAGCGGAACGGCAGGGGGCTACAATCAGCCCCAGCATTTT. Translation: CASGTAGGYNQPQHF.